This T cell receptor beta chain was captured in a study of blood T cell repertoires in COVID-19. Original handling: Researchers report that nucleated cell counts were estimated from reference gene primer amplification. Assay used: immunoSEQ multiplex PCR; TCRdb lists only in-frame clones, some missing. Clone size and V and J calls were adopted from that table, with D and trimming inferred from the DNA. In the table there are roughly 76,000 clones, roughly 91% of which are singletons. From germline, CDR1 is MNHEY and CDR2 SVGEGT. The length of the CDR3 is 15 residues. J was trimmed by 0 bases and V by 7 bases; bases with no gene match: 7.

This chain uses TRBV6-2 or TRBV6-3 with TRBJ2-7, with 9 bases fitting TRBD1. The sequence came from a woman aged 50 to 60 with acute COVID-19. The sample consisted of PBMCs or T cells enriched from blood (not recorded which). The CDR3 nucleotides are TGTGCCAGCACCCCACGGACAGGGGTCTCCTACGAGCAGTACTTC. This encodes CASTPRTGVSYEQYF.